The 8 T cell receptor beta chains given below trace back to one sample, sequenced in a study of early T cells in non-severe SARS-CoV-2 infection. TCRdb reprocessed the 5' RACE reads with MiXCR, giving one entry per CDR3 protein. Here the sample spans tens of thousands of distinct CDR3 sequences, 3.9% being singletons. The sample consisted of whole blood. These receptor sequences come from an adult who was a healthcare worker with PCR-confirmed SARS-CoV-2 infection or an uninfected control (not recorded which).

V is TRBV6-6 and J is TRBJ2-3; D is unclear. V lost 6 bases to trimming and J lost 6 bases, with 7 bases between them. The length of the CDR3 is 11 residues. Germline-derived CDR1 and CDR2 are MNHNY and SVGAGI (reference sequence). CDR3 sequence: CASSPYDTQYF. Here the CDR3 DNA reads TGTGCCAGCAGCCCGTACGATACGCAGTATTTT.

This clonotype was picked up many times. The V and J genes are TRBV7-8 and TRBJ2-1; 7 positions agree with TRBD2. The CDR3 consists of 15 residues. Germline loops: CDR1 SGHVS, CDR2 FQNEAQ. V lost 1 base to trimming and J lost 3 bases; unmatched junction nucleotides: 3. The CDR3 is CASSLVGGGYNEQFF. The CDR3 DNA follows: TGTGCCAGCAGCTTAGTTGGCGGGGGCTACAATGAGCAGTTCTTC.

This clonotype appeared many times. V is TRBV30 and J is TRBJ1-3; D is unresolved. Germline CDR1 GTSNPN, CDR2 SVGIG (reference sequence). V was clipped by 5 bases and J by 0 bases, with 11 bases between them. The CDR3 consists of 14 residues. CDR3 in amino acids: CAWDTSVSGNTIYF. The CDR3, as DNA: TGTGCCTGGGATACCTCAGTCTCTGGAAACACCATATATTTT.

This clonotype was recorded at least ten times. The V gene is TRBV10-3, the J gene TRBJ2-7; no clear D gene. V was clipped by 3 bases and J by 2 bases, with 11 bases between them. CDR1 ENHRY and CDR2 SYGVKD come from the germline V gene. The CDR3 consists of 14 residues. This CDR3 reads CAISDRLRTYEQYF. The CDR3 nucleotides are TGTGCCATCAGTGATCGGCTGCGAACCTACGAGCAGTACTTC.

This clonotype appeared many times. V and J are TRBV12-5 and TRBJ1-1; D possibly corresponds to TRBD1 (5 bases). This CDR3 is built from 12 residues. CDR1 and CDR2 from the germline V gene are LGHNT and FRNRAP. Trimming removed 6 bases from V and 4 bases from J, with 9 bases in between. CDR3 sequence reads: CASGWGGTEAFF. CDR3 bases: TGTGCTAGTGGGTGGGGGGGCACTGAAGCTTTCTTT.

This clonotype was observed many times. This chain's CDR3 is CASSQERDRANYGYTF. DNA of the CDR3: TGTGCCAGCAGCCAAGAAAGGGACAGGGCTAACTATGGCTACACCTTC. This rearrangement joins TRBV4-2 to TRBJ1-2, with 9 positions matching TRBD1. The CDR3 is made up of 16 amino acids. CDR1 and CDR2 from the germline V gene are LGHNA and YNFKEQ. V lost 0 bases, J lost 0 bases, and 2 bases stayed unmatched.

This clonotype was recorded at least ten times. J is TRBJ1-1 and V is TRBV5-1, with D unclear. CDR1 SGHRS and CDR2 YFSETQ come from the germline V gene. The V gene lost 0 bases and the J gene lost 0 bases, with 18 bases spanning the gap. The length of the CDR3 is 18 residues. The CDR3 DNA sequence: TGCGCCAGCAGCTTGGTGTGGCGGGAAACAGCCATGAACACTGAAGCTTTCTTT. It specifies CASSLVWRETAMNTEAFF.

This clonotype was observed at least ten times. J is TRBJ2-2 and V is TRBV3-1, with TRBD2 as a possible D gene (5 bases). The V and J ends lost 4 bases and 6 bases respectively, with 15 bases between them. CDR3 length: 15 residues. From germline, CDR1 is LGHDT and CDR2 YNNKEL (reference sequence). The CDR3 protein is CASSPGSGEAGELFF. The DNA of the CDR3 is TGTGCCAGCAGCCCGGGGTCTGGGGAAGCCGGGGAGCTGTTTTTT.